These 22 T cell receptor beta chains share one sample of origin, sequenced in a study of T cell responses to AZD1222 COVID-19 vaccine. Data came from immunoSEQ multiplex PCR; TCRdb stores just in-frame clones and leaves some out. Of tens of thousands of clones detected, roughly 90% appear once; the ten largest clones hold about 8.8%. This specimen consisted of peripheral blood, obtained 28 days after the second AZD1222 dose. The receptors were gathered from an adult who received the AZD1222 COVID-19 vaccine.

The gene calls are TRBV2 and TRBJ1-1; D gene ambiguous. With 8 bases removed from V and 0 bases from J, the gap between germline ends came to 13 bases. Germline CDR1 SNHLY, CDR2 FYNNEI. The CDR3 runs to 14 residues. Here the CDR3 reads CASDRAVLNTEAFF. For the CDR3, the DNA is TGTGCCAGCGACCGGGCAGTGCTGAACACTGAAGCTTTCTTT.

The rearrangement joins TRBV19 to TRBJ1-4, with TRBD1 matching 7 bases. The length of the CDR3 is 13 residues. V lost 10 bases and J lost 10; bases outside the gene matches: 12. CDR1 is LNHDA and CDR2 is SQIVND in the germline V gene (reference sequence). CDR3 sequence (DNA): TGTGCCACTACCGAGGGGGCGCGGGGAAAACTGTTTTTT. It is translated as CATTEGARGKLFF.

This clone was detected once. The chain is built from TRBV11-3 and TRBJ1-2, with a possible D match to TRBD1 (6 bases). Trimming stripped 3 bases from V and 6 bases from J, with 11 bases between. From germline, CDR1 is SGHNT and CDR2 YENEEA. The CDR3 consists of 13 residues. CDR3 protein: CASSFSGGDGYTF. The CDR3 DNA reads as TGTGCCAGCAGCTTTTCGGGGGGCGATGGCTACACCTTC.

This chain uses TRBV5-5 with TRBJ1-1; TRBD1 is a possible D gene (5 bases). The CDR3 loop spans 15 amino acids. Looked up from germline, CDR1 is SGHKS and CDR2 is YYEKEE (reference sequence). Between the trimmed V and J ends, which lost 3 bases and 1 base, there was a span of 13 bases. The CDR3 spells CASSSTGTENTEAFF. The CDR3 region has the DNA TGTGCCAGCAGCTCGACCGGGACTGAGAACACTGAAGCTTTCTTT.

The rearrangement joins TRBV14 to TRBJ1-6; 7 positions agree with TRBD1. V gave up 4 bases and J gave up 10 bases; unmatched junction bases: 13. The CDR3 is 16 residues long. The germline V gene encodes CDR1 SGHDN and CDR2 FVKESK. The CDR3 region is CASSPARTGPRSPLHF. The CDR3 DNA is TGTGCCAGCAGCCCTGCAAGGACAGGACCGCGGTCACCCCTCCACTTT.

The CDR3 loop reads CASSFRETREQYF. The CDR3 nucleotides are TGCGCCAGCAGCTTCCGGGAAACCAGGGAGCAGTACTTC. The chain recombines TRBV5-1 with TRBJ2-7, with a tentative D call TRBD2 (5 bases). CDR1 and CDR2 from the germline V gene are SGHRS and YFSETQ. The CDR3 consists of 13 residues. Between the trimmed V and J ends, which lost 2 bases and 7 bases, there was a span of 13 bases.

The rearrangement joins TRBV9 to TRBJ2-2; TRBD1 agrees at 9 bases. Germline V lookup: CDR1 SGDLS, CDR2 YYNGEE. The CDR3 totals 14 residues. The V segment lost 6 bases and the J segment 1 base; nucleotides outside the gene matches: 1. The DNA of the CDR3 is TGTGCCAGCATGGGACAGGGGAACACCGGGGAGCTGTTTTTT. Its translation is CASMGQGNTGELFF.

The V gene is TRBV28, the J gene TRBJ2-6; D is undetermined. Germline CDR1 and CDR2: MDHEN and SYDVKM. The CDR3 is 15 amino acids. Deletions cut 2 bases from V and 0 bases from J, with 5 bases between. CDR3 region: CASSLHGSGANVLTF. The CDR3 region has the DNA TGTGCCAGCAGTTTACATGGCTCTGGGGCCAACGTCCTGACTTTC.

This clone is a singleton in its sample. V usage is TRBV6-2 or TRBV6-3 and J usage is TRBJ1-5; weak D call: TRBD1 (5 bases). CDR1 is MNHEY and CDR2 is SVGEGT in the germline V gene. The germline V and J ends were trimmed by 2 bases and 1 base, with 21 bases remaining between them. The CDR3 is 19 amino acids. CDR3 DNA sequence: TGTGCCAGCAGTTACGATCTGGGGGGAGGGGAATCAAGCAATCAGCCCCAGCATTTT. Amino acids: CASSYDLGGGESSNQPQHF.

The V and J genes are TRBV18 and TRBJ1-1; perhaps TRBD1 as D (5 bases). Trimming removed 2 bases from V and 3 bases from J, with 13 bases in between. Germline V gene lookup returns CDR1 KGHSH and CDR2 LQKENI. The CDR3 covers 15 residues. The CDR3 DNA follows: TGTGCCAGCTCACCAAATTCGGCCAGGGACACTGAAGCTTTCTTT. Amino acid sequence: CASSPNSARDTEAFF.

This clone was seen a single time. The J gene is TRBJ1-1, the V gene TRBV11-2; 9 bases agree with TRBD1. This CDR3 comprises 15 residues. The V segment lost 5 bases and the J segment 5 bases; nucleotides outside the gene matches: 9. CDR1 is SGHAT, CDR2 FQNNGV, per germline. The CDR3 sequence is CASSPSRDRVTEAFF. CDR3 DNA sequence: TGTGCCAGCAGCCCGTCCCGGGACAGGGTAACTGAAGCTTTCTTT.

The chain recombines TRBV3-1 (or the pseudogene TRBV3-2) with TRBJ1-4, with TRBD1 identical over 10 bases. The germline gives CDR1 LGHDT, CDR2 YNNKEL (reference sequence). Trimming at V came to 4 bases and at J to 4 bases, leaving 3 bases not matched to a gene. The CDR3 has 15 amino acids. CDR3 amino acids: CASSRGTGVNEKLFF. The CDR3 bases are TGTGCCAGCAGCCGGGGGACAGGGGTTAATGAAAAACTGTTTTTT.

This clone occurred once. This chain uses TRBV19 with TRBJ1-2; 7 nucleotides align to TRBD1. With 10 bases clipped from V and 4 bases from J, the junction kept 9 bases outside the gene matches. CDR3 length equals 13 residues. CDR1 and CDR2 from the germline V gene are LNHDA and SQIVND (reference sequence). This CDR3 reads CATRRGLGYGYTF. CDR3 coding DNA: TGTGCCACCAGGAGGGGGCTGGGCTATGGCTACACCTTC.

This chain links TRBV11-1 with TRBJ2-5; 8 bases align to TRBD2. This CDR3 spans 15 amino acids. The germline V gene has CDR1 SGHAT and CDR2 FQDESV (reference sequence). V was pared by 3 bases and J by 6 bases, with 9 bases of the junction left unmatched. In DNA form, the CDR3 reads TGTGCCAGCAGCTTTATAGCGGGGCCCGCCAAGACCCAGTACTTC. Encoded protein: CASSFIAGPAKTQYF. Using reference TRBV11-1 and TRBJ2-5 for the parts outside the CDR3, the full variable domain is EAEVAQSPRYKITEKSQAVAFWCDPISGHATLYWYRQILGQGPELLVQFQDESVVDDSQLPKDRFSAERLKGVDSTLKIQPAELGDSAMYLCASSFIAGPAKTQYFGPGTRLLVL.

This rearrangement joins TRBV24-1 to TRBJ2-7; 8 bases fit TRBD1. The CDR3 covers 13 residues. V lost 9 bases, J lost 3 bases, and 6 bases stayed unmatched. Per the germline V gene, CDR1 is KGHDR and CDR2 is SFDVKD. CDR3 sequence (DNA): TGTGCCACCCGCCCCACAGGGGGCTACGAGCAGTACTTC. Its translation is CATRPTGGYEQYF.

This chain joins TRBV13 and TRBJ1-3; D is perhaps TRBD1 (5 bases). The germline V gene has CDR1 PRHDT and CDR2 FYEKMQ (reference sequence). Trimming took 5 bases from V and 0 from J, leaving 17 bases between them. CDR3 length equals 17 residues. This CDR3 reads CASSPYRQIYSGNTIYF. CDR3 bases: TGTGCCAGCAGCCCCTACCGACAGATCTACTCTGGAAACACCATATATTTT.

V is TRBV6-2 or TRBV6-3 and J is TRBJ2-5; maybe TRBD1 (6 bases). Germline CDR1 is MNHEY and CDR2 is SVGEGT. CDR3 length: 16 residues. V was shortened by 4 bases and J by 2 bases, with 17 bases between the two germline ends. CDR3 loop: CASSWGLERGQETQYF. The DNA for the CDR3 is TGTGCCAGCAGTTGGGGGCTAGAAAGGGGGCAAGAGACCCAGTACTTC.

The chain recombines TRBV7-2 with TRBJ2-3; D remains ambiguous. V was pared by 1 base and J by 6 bases, with 11 bases between. This CDR3 has 14 residues. Germline V gene sequence: CDR1 SGHTA, CDR2 FQGNSA. CDR3 in DNA: TGTGCCAGCAGCTTAGTCCACACGAGGGATACGCAGTATTTT. Protein: CASSLVHTRDTQYF.

The chain has TRBV7-2 and TRBJ1-1; D may be TRBD1 (5 bases). From germline, CDR1 is SGHTA and CDR2 FQGNSA. The CDR3 loop spans 15 amino acids. Deletions cut 5 bases from V and 5 bases from J, with 18 bases between. CDR3 nucleotide sequence: TGTGCCAGCAGCCCCCAGGCAGGGCTGAGGACTGAAGCTTTCTTT. As protein: CASSPQAGLRTEAFF.

The gene calls are TRBV6-1 and TRBJ1-5; 10 bases are shared with TRBD1. Trimming cost V 3 bases and J 2 bases; bases outside gene matches: 1. CDR3 length equals 15 residues. Germline CDR1 is MNHNS and CDR2 is SASEGT. For the CDR3, the DNA is TGTGCCAGCAGTGAGGGGACAGGGGGCAATCAGCCCCAGCATTTT. It specifies CASSEGTGGNQPQHF.

J is TRBJ1-5 and V is TRBV19; D gene ambiguous. V lost 5 bases and J lost 6, with 17 bases in between. There are 15 residues in the CDR3. Per the germline V gene, CDR1 is LNHDA and CDR2 is SQIVND (reference sequence). Here the CDR3 reads CASSHGRPLGQPQHF. In DNA, the CDR3 is TGTGCCAGTAGTCACGGACGGCCTTTGGGTCAGCCCCAGCATTTT. Full variable domain (rest looked up from reference TRBV19 and TRBJ1-5): DGGITQSPKYLFRKEGQNVTLSCEQNLNHDAMYWYRQDPGQGLRLIYYSQIVNDFQKGDIAEGYSVSREKKESFPLTVTSAQKNPTAFYLCASSHGRPLGQPQHFGDGTRLSIL.

CDR3 nucleotide sequence: TGTGCCACCAGTGATTTGGGGAGCTACGAGCAGTACTTC. Its protein product is CATSDLGSYEQYF. The chain employs TRBV24-1 and TRBJ2-7, with D maybe TRBD2 (5 bases). The V end lost 0 bases, the J end lost 3 bases, and 5 bases lay between the germline ends. The CDR3 covers 13 residues. Germline V gives CDR1 KGHDR, CDR2 SFDVKD.